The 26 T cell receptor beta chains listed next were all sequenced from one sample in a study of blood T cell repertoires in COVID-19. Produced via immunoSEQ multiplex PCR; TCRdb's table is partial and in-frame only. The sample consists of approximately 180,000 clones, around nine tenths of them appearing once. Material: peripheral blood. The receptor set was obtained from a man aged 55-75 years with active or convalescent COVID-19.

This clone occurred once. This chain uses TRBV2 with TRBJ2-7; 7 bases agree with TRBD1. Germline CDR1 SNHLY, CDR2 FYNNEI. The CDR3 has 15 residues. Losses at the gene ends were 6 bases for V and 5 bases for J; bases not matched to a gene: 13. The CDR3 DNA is TGTGCCAGCAGCGCGAGACAGGGAATATACCACGAGCAGTACTTC. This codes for CASSARQGIYHEQYF.

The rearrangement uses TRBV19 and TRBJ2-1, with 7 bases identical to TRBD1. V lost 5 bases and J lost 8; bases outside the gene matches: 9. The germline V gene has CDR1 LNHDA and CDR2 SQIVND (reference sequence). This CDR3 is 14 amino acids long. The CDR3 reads CASSDSGGPHEQFF. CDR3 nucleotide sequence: TGTGCCAGTAGTGATTCAGGGGGACCCCATGAGCAGTTCTTC.

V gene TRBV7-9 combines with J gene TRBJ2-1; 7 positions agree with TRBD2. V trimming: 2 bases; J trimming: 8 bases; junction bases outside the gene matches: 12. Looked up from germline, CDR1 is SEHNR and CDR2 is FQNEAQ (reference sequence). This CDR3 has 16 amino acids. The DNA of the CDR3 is TGTGCCAGCAGCTTAAGAGGGGCAGCGGGGAACGATGAGCAGTTCTTC. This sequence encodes CASSLRGAAGNDEQFF.

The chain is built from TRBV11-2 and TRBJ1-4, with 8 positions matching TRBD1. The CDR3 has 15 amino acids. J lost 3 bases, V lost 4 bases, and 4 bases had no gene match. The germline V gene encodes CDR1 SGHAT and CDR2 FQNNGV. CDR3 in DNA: TGTGCCAGCAGCTCACAGGGGGGAGCTAATGAAAAACTGTTTTTT. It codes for CASSSQGGANEKLFF.

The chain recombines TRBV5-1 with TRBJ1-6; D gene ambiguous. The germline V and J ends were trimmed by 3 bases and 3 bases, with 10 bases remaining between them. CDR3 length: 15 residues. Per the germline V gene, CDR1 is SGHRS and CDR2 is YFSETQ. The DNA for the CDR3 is TGCGCCAGCAGCTCCTTGTCCGTCTATAATTCACCCCTCCACTTT. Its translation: CASSSLSVYNSPLHF.

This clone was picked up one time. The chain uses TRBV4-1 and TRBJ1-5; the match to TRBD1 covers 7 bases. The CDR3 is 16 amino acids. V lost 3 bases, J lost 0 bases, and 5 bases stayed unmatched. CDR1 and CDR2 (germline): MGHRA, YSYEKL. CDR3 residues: CASSQLQGGSNQPQHF. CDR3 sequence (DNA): TGCGCCAGCAGCCAGCTCCAGGGGGGTAGCAATCAGCCCCAGCATTTT.

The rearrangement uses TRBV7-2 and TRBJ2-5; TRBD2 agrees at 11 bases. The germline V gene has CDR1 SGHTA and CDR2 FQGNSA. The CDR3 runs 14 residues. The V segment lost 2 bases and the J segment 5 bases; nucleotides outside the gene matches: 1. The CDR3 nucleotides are TGTGCCAGCAGCTTACCTAGCGGGGGGGAGACCCAGTACTTC. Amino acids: CASSLPSGGETQYF.

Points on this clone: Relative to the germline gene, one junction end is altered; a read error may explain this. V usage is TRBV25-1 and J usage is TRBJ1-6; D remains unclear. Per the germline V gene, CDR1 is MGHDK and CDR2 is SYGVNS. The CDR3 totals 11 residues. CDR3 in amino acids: CRTSRNSPLHF. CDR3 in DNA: TGCCGGACTTCGCGTAATTCACCCCTCCACTTT.

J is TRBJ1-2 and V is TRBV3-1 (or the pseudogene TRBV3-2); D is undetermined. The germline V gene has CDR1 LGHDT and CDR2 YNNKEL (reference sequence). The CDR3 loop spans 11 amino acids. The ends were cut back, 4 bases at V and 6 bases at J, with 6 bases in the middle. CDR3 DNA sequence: TGTGCCAGCAGCCGGGAGCATGGCTACACCTTC. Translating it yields CASSREHGYTF.

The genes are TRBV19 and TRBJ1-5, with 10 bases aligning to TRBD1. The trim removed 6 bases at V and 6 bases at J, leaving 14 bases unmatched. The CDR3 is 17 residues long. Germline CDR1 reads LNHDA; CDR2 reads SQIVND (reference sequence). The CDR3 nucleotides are TGTGCCAGTAGCCCCCAGACAGGGGGCGATTTTAGTCAGCCCCAGCATTTT. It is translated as CASSPQTGGDFSQPQHF.

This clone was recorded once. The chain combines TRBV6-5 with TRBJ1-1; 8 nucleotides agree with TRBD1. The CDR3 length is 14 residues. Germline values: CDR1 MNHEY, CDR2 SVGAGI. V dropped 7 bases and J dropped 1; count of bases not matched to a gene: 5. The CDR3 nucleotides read TGTGCCAGCAACCGACAGGGGTCGAACACTGAAGCTTTCTTT. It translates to CASNRQGSNTEAFF.

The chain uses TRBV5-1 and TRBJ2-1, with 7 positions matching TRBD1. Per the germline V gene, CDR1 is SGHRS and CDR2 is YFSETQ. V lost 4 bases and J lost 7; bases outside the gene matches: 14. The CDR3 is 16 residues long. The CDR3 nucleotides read TGCGCCAGCAGCGCTGCTAGGGGGTCAGGGGGTAATGAGCAGTTCTTC. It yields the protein CASSAARGSGGNEQFF.

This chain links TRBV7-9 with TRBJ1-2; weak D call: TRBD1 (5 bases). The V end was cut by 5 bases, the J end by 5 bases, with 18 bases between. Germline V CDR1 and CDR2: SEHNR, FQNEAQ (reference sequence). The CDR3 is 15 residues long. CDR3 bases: TGTGCCAGCAGCCCCGACAGCCTATTTGGTTATGGCTACACCTTC. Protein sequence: CASSPDSLFGYGYTF.

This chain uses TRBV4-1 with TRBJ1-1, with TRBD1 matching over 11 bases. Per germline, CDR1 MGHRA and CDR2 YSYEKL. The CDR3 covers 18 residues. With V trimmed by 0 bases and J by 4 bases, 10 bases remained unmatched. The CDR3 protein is CASSQDQYSGTGGTEAFF. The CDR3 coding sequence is TGCGCCAGCAGCCAAGATCAGTATTCCGGGACAGGGGGCACTGAAGCTTTCTTT.

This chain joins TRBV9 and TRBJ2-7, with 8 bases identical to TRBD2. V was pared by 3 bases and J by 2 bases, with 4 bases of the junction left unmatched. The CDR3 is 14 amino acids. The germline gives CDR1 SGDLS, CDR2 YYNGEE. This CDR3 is CASSAGGAPYEQYF. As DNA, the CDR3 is TGTGCCAGCAGCGCGGGGGGGGCCCCCTACGAGCAGTACTTC. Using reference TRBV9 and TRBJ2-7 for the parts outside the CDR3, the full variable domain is DSGVTQTPKHLITATGQRVTLRCSPRSGDLSVYWYQQSLDQGLQFLIQYYNGEERAKGNILERFSAQQFPDLHSELNLSSLELGDSALYFCASSAGGAPYEQYFGPGTRLTVT.

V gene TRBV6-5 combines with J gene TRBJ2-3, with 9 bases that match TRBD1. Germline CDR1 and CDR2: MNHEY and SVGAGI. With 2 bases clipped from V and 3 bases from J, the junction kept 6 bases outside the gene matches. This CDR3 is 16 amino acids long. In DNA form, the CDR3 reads TGTGCCAGCAGTTACGCCTCGGACAGGGGAACAGATACGCAGTATTTT. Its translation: CASSYASDRGTDTQYF.

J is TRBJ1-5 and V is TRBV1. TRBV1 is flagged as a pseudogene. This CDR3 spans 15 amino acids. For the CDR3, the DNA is TGCACCAGCAGCCAAGGAAGCAGCGCTCATCAGCCCCAGCATTTT. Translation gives CTSSQGSSAHQPQHF.

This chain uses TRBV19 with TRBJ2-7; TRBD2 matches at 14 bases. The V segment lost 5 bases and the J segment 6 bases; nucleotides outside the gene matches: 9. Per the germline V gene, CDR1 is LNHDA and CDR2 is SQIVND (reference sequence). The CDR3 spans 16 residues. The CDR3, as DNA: TGTGCCAGTAGTCCCGGGACTAGCGGGGGTTTGAGCGAGCAGTACTTC. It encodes CASSPGTSGGLSEQYF. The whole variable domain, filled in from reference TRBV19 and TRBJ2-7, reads DGGITQSPKYLFRKEGQNVTLSCEQNLNHDAMYWYRQDPGQGLRLIYYSQIVNDFQKGDIAEGYSVSREKKESFPLTVTSAQKNPTAFYLCASSPGTSGGLSEQYFGPGTRLTVT.

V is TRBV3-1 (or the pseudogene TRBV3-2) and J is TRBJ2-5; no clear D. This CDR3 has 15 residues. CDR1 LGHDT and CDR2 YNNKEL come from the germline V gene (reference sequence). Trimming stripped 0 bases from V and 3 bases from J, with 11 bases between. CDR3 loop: CASSQDPQTKETQYF. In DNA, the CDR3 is TGTGCCAGCAGCCAAGATCCCCAAACAAAAGAGACCCAGTACTTC.

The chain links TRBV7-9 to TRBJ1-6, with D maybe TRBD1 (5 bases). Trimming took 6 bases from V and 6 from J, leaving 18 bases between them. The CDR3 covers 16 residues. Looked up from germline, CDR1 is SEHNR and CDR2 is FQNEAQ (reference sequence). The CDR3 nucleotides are TGTGCCAGCAGGCGTAGTGGGGCTTTTGGTAATTCACCCCTCCACTTT. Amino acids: CASRRSGAFGNSPLHF.

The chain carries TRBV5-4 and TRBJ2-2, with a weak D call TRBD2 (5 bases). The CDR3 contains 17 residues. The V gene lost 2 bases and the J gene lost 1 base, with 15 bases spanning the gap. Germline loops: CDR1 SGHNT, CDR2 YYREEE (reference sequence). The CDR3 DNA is TGTGCCAGCAGCTTTTGGAGGCAGGAAGTGAACACCGGGGAGCTGTTTTTT. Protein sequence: CASSFWRQEVNTGELFF. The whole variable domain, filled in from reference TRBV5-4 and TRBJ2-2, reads ETGVTQSPTHLIKTRGQQVTLRCSSQSGHNTVSWYQQALGQGPQFIFQYYREEENGRGNFPPRFSGLQFPNYSSELNVNALELDDSALYLCASSFWRQEVNTGELFFGEGSRLTVL.

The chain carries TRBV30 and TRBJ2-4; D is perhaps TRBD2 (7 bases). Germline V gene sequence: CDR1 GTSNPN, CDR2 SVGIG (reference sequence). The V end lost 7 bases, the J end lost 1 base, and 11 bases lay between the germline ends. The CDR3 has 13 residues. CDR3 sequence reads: CASEGGAKNIQYF. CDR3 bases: TGTGCCTCGGAGGGGGGGGCCAAAAACATTCAGTACTTC.

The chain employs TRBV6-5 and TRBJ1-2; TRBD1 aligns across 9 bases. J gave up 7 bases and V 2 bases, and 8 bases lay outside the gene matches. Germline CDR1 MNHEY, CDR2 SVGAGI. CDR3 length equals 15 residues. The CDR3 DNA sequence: TGTGCCAGCAGTTACAAACAGGGGGCGGTCGTTGGCTACACCTTC. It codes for CASSYKQGAVVGYTF.

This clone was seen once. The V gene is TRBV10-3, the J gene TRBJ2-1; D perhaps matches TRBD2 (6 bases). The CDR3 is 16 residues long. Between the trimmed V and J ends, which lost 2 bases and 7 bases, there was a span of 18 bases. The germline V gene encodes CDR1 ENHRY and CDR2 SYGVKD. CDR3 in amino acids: CAISEPNRESGNEQFF. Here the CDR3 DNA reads TGTGCCATCAGTGAGCCGAACCGGGAGTCAGGGAATGAGCAGTTCTTC.

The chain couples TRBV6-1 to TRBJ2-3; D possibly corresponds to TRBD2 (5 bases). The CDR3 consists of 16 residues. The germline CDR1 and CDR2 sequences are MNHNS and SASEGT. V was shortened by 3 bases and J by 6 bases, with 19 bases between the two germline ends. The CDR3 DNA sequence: TGTGCCAGCAGTGATCGGGTAGCGTTAGGTAGGGATACGCAGTATTTT. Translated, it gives CASSDRVALGRDTQYF.

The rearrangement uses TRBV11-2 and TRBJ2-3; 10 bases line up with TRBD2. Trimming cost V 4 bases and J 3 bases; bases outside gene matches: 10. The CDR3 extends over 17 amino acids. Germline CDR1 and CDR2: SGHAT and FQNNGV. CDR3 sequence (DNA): TGTGCCAGCAGCTCAGAACCGGGACTAGCGTTAACAGATACGCAGTATTTT. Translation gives CASSSEPGLALTDTQYF.